Presented here are 5 T cell receptor beta chains from one specimen sequenced in a study of cytomegalovirus exposure and HLA in healthy donors. Clones were sequenced by immunoSEQ multiplex PCR, and TCRdb holds only the in-frame ones, with some missing. The sample yields 65,000 to 80,000 clones, around 95% seen once. The sample comprised PBMCs. The receptor set was obtained from a woman younger than 30 in good health and CMV-seropositive.

This clone came up once. CDR3 sequence: CASSLVTSGGSETQYF. The CDR3 DNA reads TGTGCCAGCAGCTTAGTTACTAGCGGGGGGTCGGAGACCCAGTACTTC. The J gene is TRBJ2-5, the V gene TRBV11-3; 12 nucleotides align to TRBD2. Trimming cost V 1 base and J 5 bases; bases outside gene matches: 5. The CDR3 sequence is 16 residues long. Germline CDR1 reads SGHNT; CDR2 reads YENEEA. Variable domain in full (rest from reference TRBV11-3 and TRBJ2-5): EAGVVQSPRYKIIEKKQPVAFWCNPISGHNTLYWYLQNLGQGPELLIRYENEEAVDDSQLPKDRFSAERLKGVDSTLKIQPAELGDSAVYLCASSLVTSGGSETQYFGPGTRLLVL.

The rearrangement uses TRBV5-1 and TRBJ2-5, with TRBD2 as a possible D gene (6 bases). V was cut by 0 bases and J by 3 bases, with 9 bases left in between. Looked up from germline, CDR1 is SGHRS and CDR2 is YFSETQ. CDR3 length equals 14 residues. This chain's CDR3 is CASSLGWGEETQYF. In nucleotides, the CDR3 is TGCGCCAGCAGCTTGGGTTGGGGGGAAGAGACCCAGTACTTC.

In this sample, this clone turned up once. The chain recombines TRBV30 with TRBJ2-1, with TRBD2 matching 15 bases. V lost 5 bases to trimming and J lost 4 bases; unmatched junction nucleotides: 0. Germline CDR1 GTSNPN, CDR2 SVGIG (reference sequence). The CDR3 sequence is 14 residues long. For the CDR3, the DNA is TGTGCCTGGGGGACTAGCGGGAGGTACAATGAGCAGTTCTTC. Amino acids: CAWGTSGRYNEQFF.

This chain connects TRBV7-8 to TRBJ1-4, with 7 bases matching TRBD1. Germline values: CDR1 SGHVS, CDR2 FQNEAQ. V lost 2 bases to trimming and J lost 2 bases; unmatched junction nucleotides: 5. The CDR3 is made up of 16 amino acids. CDR3 amino acids: CASSLFSRGTNEKLFF. In DNA, the CDR3 is TGTGCCAGCAGCTTATTTTCCAGGGGGACTAATGAAAAACTGTTTTTT.

This clone was observed a single time. The J gene is TRBJ1-4, the V gene TRBV19; TRBD1 matches 10 bases. The germline gives CDR1 LNHDA, CDR2 SQIVND (reference sequence). There are 14 residues in the CDR3. Trimming cost V 6 bases and J 8 bases; bases outside gene matches: 6. The CDR3 reads CASSSDRGKEKLFF. The DNA for the CDR3 is TGTGCCAGTAGCTCGGACAGGGGGAAAGAAAAACTGTTTTTT. Drawing the rest from reference TRBV19 and TRBJ1-4, the complete variable domain is DGGITQSPKYLFRKEGQNVTLSCEQNLNHDAMYWYRQDPGQGLRLIYYSQIVNDFQKGDIAEGYSVSREKKESFPLTVTSAQKNPTAFYLCASSSDRGKEKLFFGSGTQLSVL.